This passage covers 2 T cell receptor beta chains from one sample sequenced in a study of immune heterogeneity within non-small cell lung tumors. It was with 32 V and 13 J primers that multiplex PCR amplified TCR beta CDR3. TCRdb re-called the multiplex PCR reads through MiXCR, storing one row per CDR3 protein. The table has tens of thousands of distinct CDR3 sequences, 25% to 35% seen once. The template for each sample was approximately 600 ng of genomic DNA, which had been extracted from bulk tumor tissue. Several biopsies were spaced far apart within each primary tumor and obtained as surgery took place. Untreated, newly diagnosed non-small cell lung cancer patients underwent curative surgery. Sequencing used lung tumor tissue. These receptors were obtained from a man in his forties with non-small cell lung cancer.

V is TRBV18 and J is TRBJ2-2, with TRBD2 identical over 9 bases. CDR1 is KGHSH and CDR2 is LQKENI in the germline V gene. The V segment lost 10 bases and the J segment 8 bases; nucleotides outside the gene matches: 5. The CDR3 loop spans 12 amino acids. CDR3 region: CATIAGAGELFF. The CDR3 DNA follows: TGTGCCACCATAGCGGGAGCTGGGGAGCTGTTTTTT. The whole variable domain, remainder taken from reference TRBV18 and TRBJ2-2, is NAGVMQNPRHLVRRRGQEARLRCSPMKGHSHVYWYRQLPEEGLKFMVYLQKENIIDESGMPKERFSAEFPKEGPSILRIQQVVRGDSAAYFCATIAGAGELFFGEGSRLTVL.

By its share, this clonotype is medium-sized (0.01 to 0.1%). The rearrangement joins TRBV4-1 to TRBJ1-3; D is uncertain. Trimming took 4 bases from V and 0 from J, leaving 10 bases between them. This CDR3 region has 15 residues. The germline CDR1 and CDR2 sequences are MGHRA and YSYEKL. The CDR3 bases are TGCGCCAGCAGCCTTACAGAACGCTCTGGAAACACCATATATTTT. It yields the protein CASSLTERSGNTIYF.